The present entry profiles one TCR beta chain with its context. The sample originates from a study of blood T cell repertoires in COVID-19. The CDR3 length is 15 residues. The germline CDR1 and CDR2 sequences are SQVTM and ANQGSEA. Trimming cost V 4 bases and J 2 bases; bases outside gene matches: 7. The repertoire was sequenced with immunoSEQ multiplex PCR; TCRdb's copy has only in-frame clones and lacks some. The data show approximately 100,000 clones, under 90% seen once. The gene calls are TRBV29-1 and TRBJ2-3; 9 positions match TRBD2. This TCR derives from a woman between 50 and 59 years old with acute or convalescent COVID-19. The sequenced sample consisted of peripheral blood. The CDR3 nucleotides read TGCAGCGTTGGTCCCAGCGGGGGGTTCACAGATACGCAGTATTTT. Protein sequence: CSVGPSGGFTDTQYF.